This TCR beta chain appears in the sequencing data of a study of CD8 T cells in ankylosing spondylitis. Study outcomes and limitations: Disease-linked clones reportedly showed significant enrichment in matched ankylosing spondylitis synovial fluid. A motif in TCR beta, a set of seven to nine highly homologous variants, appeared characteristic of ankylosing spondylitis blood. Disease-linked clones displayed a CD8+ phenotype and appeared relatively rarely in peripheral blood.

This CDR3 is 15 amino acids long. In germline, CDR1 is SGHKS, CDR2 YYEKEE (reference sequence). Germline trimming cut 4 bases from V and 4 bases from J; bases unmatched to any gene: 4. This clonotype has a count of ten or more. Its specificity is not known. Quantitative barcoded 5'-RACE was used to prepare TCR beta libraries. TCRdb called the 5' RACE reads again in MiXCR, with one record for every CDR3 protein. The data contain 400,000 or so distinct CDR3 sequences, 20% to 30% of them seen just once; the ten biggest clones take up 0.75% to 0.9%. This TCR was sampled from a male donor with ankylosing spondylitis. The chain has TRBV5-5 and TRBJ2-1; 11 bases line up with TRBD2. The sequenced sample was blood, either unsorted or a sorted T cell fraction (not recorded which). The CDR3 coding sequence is TGTGCCAGCAGCAAACTAGCGGGAGAATACAATGAGCAGTTCTTC. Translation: CASSKLAGEYNEQFF.